The 27 T cell receptor beta chains below come from one sample, sequenced in a study of blood T cells in healthy people across ages. A second PCR, run for about 7 to 11 cycles, used a sample-barcoded 5' primer plus a J-beta primer mix. TCRdb itself ran the 5' RACE reads through MiXCR, one entry per CDR3 protein. The data contain 1.5 million to 2 million distinct CDR3 sequences, about 49% of them singletons. The sample consisted of blood. These receptor sequences come from a woman aged 40 to 50 in good health.

This clonotype was recorded a few times. The V and J genes are TRBV4-1 and TRBJ2-5; D unresolved. This CDR3 region has 13 residues. Trimming took 4 bases from V and 4 from J, leaving 10 bases between them. Germline lookup yields CDR1 MGHRA and CDR2 YSYEKL. The CDR3 region is CASSLLIGETQYF. CDR3 in DNA: TGCGCCAGCAGCCTTCTCATTGGAGAGACCCAGTACTTC.

This clonotype has a handful of counts. This sequence joins TRBV29-1 and TRBJ1-2, with unresolved D. Per germline, CDR1 SQVTM and CDR2 ANQGSEA. This CDR3 spans 14 amino acids. Trimming took 7 bases from V and 0 from J, leaving 15 bases between them. The CDR3 sequence is CSAESTVSNYGYTF. CDR3 coding DNA: TGCAGCGCTGAGAGTACAGTTTCTAACTATGGCTACACCTTC.

The chain joins TRBV29-1 to TRBJ2-1, with D possibly being TRBD1 or TRBD2 (5 bases each). Germline V CDR1 and CDR2: SQVTM, ANQGSEA. V dropped 4 bases and J dropped 9 bases, with 13 bases sitting between them. This CDR3 has 12 amino acids. The CDR3 region is CSVARQRGEQFF. The CDR3 DNA reads TGCAGCGTTGCACGACAGAGGGGTGAGCAGTTCTTC.

This rearrangement joins TRBV18 to TRBJ2-3; possibly TRBD1 or TRBD2 for D (6 bases each). The CDR3 runs to 15 residues. In germline, CDR1 is KGHSH, CDR2 LQKENI. With 3 bases removed from V and 7 bases from J, the gap between germline ends came to 17 bases. CDR3: CASSPGRGLEYTQYF. The CDR3 DNA sequence: TGTGCCAGCTCACCGGGCAGGGGACTGGAGTATACGCAGTATTTT.

This clonotype has only a few counts. The chain has TRBV20-1 and TRBJ2-3, with D hard to call. CDR1 DFQATT and CDR2 SNEGSKA come from the germline V gene (reference sequence). V was trimmed by 4 bases and J by 7 bases, leaving 12 bases between them. This CDR3 spans 12 amino acids. CDR3 nucleotides: TGCAGTGCTACCGAAACTGCGAATACGCAGTATTTT. Amino acids: CSATETANTQYF.

This clonotype was counted only a few times. This rearrangement joins TRBV15 to TRBJ2-3, with a tentative D call TRBD2 (6 bases). V was cut by 6 bases and J by 8 bases, with 21 bases left in between. Germline V CDR1 and CDR2: LNHNV, YYDKDF (reference sequence). The length of the CDR3 is 15 residues. The CDR3 DNA reads as TGTGCCACCAGAGATGCGGGGCAGCCCCTAGGTACGCAGTATTTT. This codes for CATRDAGQPLGTQYF.

About this clonotype: A junction boundary mismatches the germline segment, possibly from a read error. The gene calls are TRBV20-1 and TRBJ2-7; D is possibly TRBD1 (5 bases). The CDR3 totals 12 residues. CDR1 is DFQATT and CDR2 is SNEGSKA in the germline V gene (reference sequence). In nucleotides, the CDR3 is TGCGGTGCTCCTGACAGCTCCTACGAGCAGTACTTC. It yields the protein CGAPDSSYEQYF.

This rearrangement joins TRBV7-9 to TRBJ1-1, with D perhaps TRBD1 (6 bases). The CDR3 is 15 amino acids. Germline V CDR1 and CDR2: SEHNR, FQNEAQ (reference sequence). The V gene lost 0 bases and the J gene lost 4 bases, with 12 bases spanning the gap. CDR3 protein: CASSLAGGARTEAFF. The DNA of the CDR3 is TGTGCCAGCAGCTTAGCGGGGGGGGCGCGCACTGAAGCTTTCTTT.

This clonotype was detected a few times. The chain is built from TRBV27 and TRBJ1-2; 7 positions match TRBD1. V dropped 2 bases and J dropped 4; count of bases not matched to a gene: 7. CDR3 length equals 15 residues. Germline values: CDR1 MNHEY, CDR2 SMNVEV (reference sequence). The CDR3 sequence: CASSLTGQRVYGYTF. The CDR3 bases are TGTGCCAGCAGTTTAACGGGACAGAGAGTCTATGGCTACACCTTC.

This chain joins TRBV27 and TRBJ2-3; 7 nucleotides line up with TRBD1. There are 14 residues in the CDR3. Germline V gives CDR1 MNHEY, CDR2 SMNVEV (reference sequence). Germline trimming cut 3 bases from V and 4 bases from J; bases unmatched to any gene: 4. The CDR3 spells CASSFGQASDTQYF. DNA of the CDR3: TGTGCCAGCAGTTTCGGACAGGCGTCAGATACGCAGTATTTT.

This chain's CDR3 is CASTPYPAETQYF. DNA for the CDR3: TGTGCCAGCACCCCTTATCCAGCCGAGACCCAGTACTTC. The V call is TRBV28, the J call TRBJ2-5; D remains unclear. From germline, CDR1 is MDHEN and CDR2 SYDVKM. This CDR3 is 13 amino acids long. Trimming cost V 7 bases and J 5 bases, with 14 bases left between them.

V gene TRBV28 combines with J gene TRBJ1-4; 8 bases agree with TRBD1. V lost 5 bases, J lost 7 bases, and 9 bases stayed unmatched. Germline CDR1 is MDHEN and CDR2 is SYDVKM. The CDR3 runs 15 residues. The CDR3 region is CASSRLGTGAEKLFF. DNA for the CDR3: TGTGCCAGCAGTAGACTGGGGACAGGTGCTGAAAAACTGTTTTTT.

This clonotype was observed a few times. This chain links TRBV24-1 with TRBJ2-3; 8 nucleotides match TRBD1. CDR1 is KGHDR, CDR2 SFDVKD, per germline. The CDR3 has 18 amino acids. The ends lost 4 bases at V and 2 bases at J; junction bases unmatched: 13. The CDR3 sequence is CATSDAAWDRSHTDTQYF. The CDR3 nucleotides are TGTGCCACCAGTGACGCTGCCTGGGACAGGAGCCACACAGATACGCAGTATTTT.

This chain connects TRBV7-2 to TRBJ2-7, with D maybe TRBD2 (7 bases). Germline-derived CDR1 and CDR2 are SGHTA and FQGNSA. V was cut by 1 base and J by 4 bases, with 14 bases left in between. The CDR3 loop spans 15 amino acids. CDR3 nucleotides: TGTGCCAGCAGCTTAGGGTCGGGGGGCCAGTACGAGCAGTACTTC. Its protein product is CASSLGSGGQYEQYF.

This chain links TRBV29-1 with TRBJ1-5, with D maybe TRBD1 (6 bases). This CDR3 has 14 amino acids. Germline CDR1 and CDR2: SQVTM and ANQGSEA. V was pared by 7 bases and J by 4 bases, with 17 bases between. The CDR3 here is CSAVGTNANQPQHF. DNA for the CDR3: TGCAGCGCCGTCGGGACAAATGCTAATCAGCCCCAGCATTTT.

This clonotype was found a few times. The genes are TRBV4-3 and TRBJ2-4; maybe TRBD1 (6 bases). This CDR3 is 16 amino acids long. Trimming cost V 1 base and J 8 bases, with 18 bases left between them. CDR1 LGHNA and CDR2 YSLEER come from the germline V gene. The CDR3 reads CASSQAFQQGRYIQYF. CDR3 coding DNA: TGCGCCAGCAGCCAAGCTTTCCAACAGGGCCGGTACATTCAGTACTTC.

The J gene is TRBJ2-7, the V gene TRBV11-2, with D perhaps TRBD1 or TRBD2 (5 bases each). CDR1 SGHAT and CDR2 FQNNGV come from the germline V gene. The CDR3 has 14 residues. Trimming left V 5 bases short and J 9 bases short, with 20 bases between. The CDR3, as DNA: TGTGCCAGCAGCCGAGGACACGACTATAGGCGGCAGTACTTC. Translation gives CASSRGHDYRRQYF. Filled out from reference TRBV11-2 and TRBJ2-7, the complete variable domain reads EAGVAQSPRYKIIEKRQSVAFWCNPISGHATLYWYQQILGQGPKLLIQFQNNGVVDDSQLPKDRFSAERLKGVDSTLKIQPAKLEDSAVYLCASSRGHDYRRQYFGPGTRLTVT.

This sequence joins TRBV20-1 and TRBJ1-2; no clear D. V was trimmed by 6 bases and J by 3 bases, leaving 8 bases between them. The CDR3 has 11 amino acids. Germline CDR1 DFQATT, CDR2 SNEGSKA (reference sequence). The CDR3 region is CSAHNHYGYTF. As DNA, the CDR3 is TGCAGTGCACACAACCACTATGGCTACACCTTC.

This chain joins TRBV12-3 or TRBV12-4 and TRBJ2-3; tentatively, D is TRBD1 (5 bases). The CDR3 length is 12 residues. Trimming removed 6 bases from V and 7 bases from J, with 11 bases in between. CDR3 amino acids: CASRIGAHTQYF. Here the CDR3 DNA reads TGTGCCAGCAGAATTGGGGCACATACGCAGTATTTT.

The chain joins TRBV6-2 or TRBV6-3 to TRBJ1-5, with no clear D. The germline V gene encodes CDR1 MNHEY and CDR2 SVGEGT. The CDR3 contains 14 residues. V shed 6 bases and J shed 1 base, with 10 bases lying between them. CDR3 sequence: CASRQTGSNQPQHF. DNA of the CDR3: TGTGCCAGCAGACAAACGGGCAGCAATCAGCCCCAGCATTTT.

The chain combines TRBV20-1 with TRBJ1-2, with D possibly TRBD1 on 5 matching bases. CDR1 is DFQATT, CDR2 SNEGSKA, per germline (reference sequence). V was clipped by 5 bases and J by 4 bases, with 14 bases between them. CDR3 size: 13 residues. Here the CDR3 reads CSAPLTALYGYTF. The CDR3 region has the DNA TGCAGTGCTCCTCTGACAGCCCTCTATGGCTACACCTTC.

The CDR3, as DNA: TGTGCCAGCAGCTTCCTCGGGACGGAGAAAAACATTCAGTACTTC. Its protein product is CASSFLGTEKNIQYF. The rearrangement links TRBV7-8 to TRBJ2-4; perhaps D is TRBD1 or TRBD2 (5 bases each). Germline CDR1 and CDR2: SGHVS and FQNEAQ. The CDR3 consists of 15 residues. V was clipped by 3 bases and J by 4 bases, with 13 bases between them.

In this sample, this clonotype turned up a few times. The rearrangement links TRBV4-3 to TRBJ2-3, with 9 bases matching TRBD2. J lost 2 bases, V lost 4 bases, and 10 bases had no gene match. This CDR3 region has 17 residues. Germline V gene data show CDR1 as LGHNA and CDR2 as YSLEER. The CDR3 DNA follows: TGCGCCAGCAGCCCGTCGTTAGCGGGGGCCTACACAGATACGCAGTATTTT. Translation gives CASSPSLAGAYTDTQYF.

The chain combines TRBV7-2 with TRBJ2-7, with D unresolved. Germline-derived CDR1 and CDR2 are SGHTA and FQGNSA. The ends were cut back, 4 bases at V and 4 bases at J, with 17 bases in the middle. This CDR3 comprises 15 residues. CDR3 nucleotide sequence: TGTGCCAGCAGCTATACTCGGACGGGCGGATACGAGCAGTACTTC. Residues: CASSYTRTGGYEQYF.

This clonotype was observed a handful of times. The genes are TRBV20-1 and TRBJ2-7; tentative D call: TRBD1 (6 bases). CDR3 length: 14 residues. V was shortened by 7 bases and J by 2 bases, with 18 bases between the two germline ends. Germline V gene lookup returns CDR1 DFQATT and CDR2 SNEGSKA (reference sequence). The DNA of the CDR3 is TGCAGTGGGTTGATCCCGGACAGAACCTACGAGCAGTACTTC. Protein: CSGLIPDRTYEQYF.

This clonotype was seen a handful of times. The genes are TRBV12-3 or TRBV12-4 and TRBJ2-1; tentative D call: TRBD2 (5 bases). V was clipped by 7 bases and J by 10 bases, with 20 bases between them. This CDR3 has 14 residues. The CDR3 nucleotides are TGTGCCAGCAACCTCTCGAGTCGGAGGAACGAGCAGTTCTTC. As protein: CASNLSSRRNEQFF.

This rearrangement joins TRBV18 to TRBJ2-4; possible D gene TRBD2, 6 bases. TRBJ2-5 explains the end of the DNA better; the J call may be wrong. Germline values: CDR1 KGHSH, CDR2 LQKENI. This CDR3 has 15 amino acids. The CDR3 bases are TGTGCCAGCTCACCACCTATGGTCCGGGGGGAGACCCAGTACTTC. Protein product: CASSPPMVRGETQYF.